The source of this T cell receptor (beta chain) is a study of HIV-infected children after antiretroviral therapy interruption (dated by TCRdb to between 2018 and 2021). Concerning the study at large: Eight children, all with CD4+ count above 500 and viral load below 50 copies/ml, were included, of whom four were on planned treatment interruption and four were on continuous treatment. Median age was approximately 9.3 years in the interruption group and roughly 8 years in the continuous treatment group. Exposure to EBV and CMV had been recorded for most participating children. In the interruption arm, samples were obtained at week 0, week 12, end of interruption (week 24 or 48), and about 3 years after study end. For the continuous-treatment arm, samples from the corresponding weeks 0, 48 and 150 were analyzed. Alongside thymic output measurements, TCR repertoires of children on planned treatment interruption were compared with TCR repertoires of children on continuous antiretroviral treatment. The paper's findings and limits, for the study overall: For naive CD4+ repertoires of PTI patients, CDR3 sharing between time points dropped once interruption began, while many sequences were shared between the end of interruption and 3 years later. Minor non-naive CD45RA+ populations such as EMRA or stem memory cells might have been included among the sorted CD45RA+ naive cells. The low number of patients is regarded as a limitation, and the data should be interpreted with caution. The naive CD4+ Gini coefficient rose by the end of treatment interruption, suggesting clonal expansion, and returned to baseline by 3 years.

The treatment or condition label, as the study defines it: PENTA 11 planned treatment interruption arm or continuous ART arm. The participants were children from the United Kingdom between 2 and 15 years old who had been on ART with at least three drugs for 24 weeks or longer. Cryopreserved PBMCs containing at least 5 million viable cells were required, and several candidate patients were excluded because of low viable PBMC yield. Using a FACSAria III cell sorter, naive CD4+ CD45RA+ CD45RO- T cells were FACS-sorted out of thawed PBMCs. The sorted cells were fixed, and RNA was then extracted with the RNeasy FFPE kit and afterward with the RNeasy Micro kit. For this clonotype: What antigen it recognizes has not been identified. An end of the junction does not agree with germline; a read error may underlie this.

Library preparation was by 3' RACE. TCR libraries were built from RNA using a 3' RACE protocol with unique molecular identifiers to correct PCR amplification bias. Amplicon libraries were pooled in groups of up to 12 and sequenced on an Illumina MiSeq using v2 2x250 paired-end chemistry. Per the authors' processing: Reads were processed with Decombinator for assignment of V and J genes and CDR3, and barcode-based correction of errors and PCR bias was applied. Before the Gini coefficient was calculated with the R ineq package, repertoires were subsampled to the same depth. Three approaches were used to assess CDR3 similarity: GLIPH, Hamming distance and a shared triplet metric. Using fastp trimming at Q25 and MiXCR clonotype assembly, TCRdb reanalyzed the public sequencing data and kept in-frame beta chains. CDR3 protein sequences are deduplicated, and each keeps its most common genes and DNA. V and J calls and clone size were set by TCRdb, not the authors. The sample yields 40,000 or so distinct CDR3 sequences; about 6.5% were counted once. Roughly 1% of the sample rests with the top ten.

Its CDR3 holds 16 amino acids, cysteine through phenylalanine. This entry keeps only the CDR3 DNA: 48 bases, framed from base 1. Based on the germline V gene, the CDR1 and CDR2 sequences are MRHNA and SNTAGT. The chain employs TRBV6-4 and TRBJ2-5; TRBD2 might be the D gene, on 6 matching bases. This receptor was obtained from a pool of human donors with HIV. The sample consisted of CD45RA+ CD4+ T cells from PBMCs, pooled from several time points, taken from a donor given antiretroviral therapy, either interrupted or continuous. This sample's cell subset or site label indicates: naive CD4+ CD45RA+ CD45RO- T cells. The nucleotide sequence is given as TGTGCCAGCGGTGATGCGAGGGGACTTAACCAAGACACCCAGTACTTT. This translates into CASGDARGLNQDTQYF.